This passage covers 11 T cell receptor beta chains from one sample sequenced in a study of blood T cell repertoires in COVID-19. Generated by immunoSEQ multiplex PCR, the TCRdb table keeps only in-frame clones and is missing some. Of over 150,000 clones in the sample, 79% were seen once. The sequenced material came from PBMCs or T cells enriched from blood (not recorded which). All receptors derive from a woman in her 70s in a cohort exposed to, infected with or recovered from COVID-19 (not recorded which).

The chain links TRBV24-1 to TRBJ2-1; D may be TRBD1 (6 bases). The CDR3 loop spans 16 amino acids. Germline V CDR1 and CDR2: KGHDR, SFDVKD. Trimming removed 7 bases at V and 0 bases at J, with 15 bases between. This CDR3 reads CATSAQGWGSYNEQFF. Written as DNA, the CDR3 is TGTGCCACCAGCGCCCAGGGGTGGGGCTCCTACAATGAGCAGTTCTTC.

The count of this clone is one. The chain joins TRBV18 to TRBJ2-5; TRBD2 matches 12 bases. V shed 3 bases and J 3 bases; nucleotides not matched to a gene: 11. Germline CDR1 is KGHSH and CDR2 is LQKENI. This CDR3 region has 18 residues. CDR3 bases: TGTGCCAGCTCACCTATAATGCTAGCGGGAGGGTCGGAAGAGACCCAGTACTTC. As protein: CASSPIMLAGGSEETQYF.

The V gene is TRBV9, the J gene TRBJ2-1; TRBD1 aligns across 9 bases. Germline CDR1 reads SGDLS; CDR2 reads YYNGEE. This CDR3 contains 14 residues. Trimming took 4 bases from V and 10 from J; bases not matched to a gene: 9. The CDR3 DNA reads TGTGCCAGCAGCACACAAACAGGGGGCGGGGAGCAGTTCTTC. This encodes CASSTQTGGGEQFF. The variable domain in full, completed from reference TRBV9 and TRBJ2-1, reads DSGVTQTPKHLITATGQRVTLRCSPRSGDLSVYWYQQSLDQGLQFLIQYYNGEERAKGNILERFSAQQFPDLHSELNLSSLELGDSALYFCASSTQTGGGEQFFGPGTRLTVL.

The rearrangement links TRBV19 to TRBJ2-5; D is unresolved. Per the germline V gene, CDR1 is LNHDA and CDR2 is SQIVND (reference sequence). The germline V and J ends were trimmed by 6 bases and 7 bases, with 12 bases remaining between them. The CDR3 is 12 residues long. CDR3 bases: TGTGCCAGTAGGGATAGCTACGGGACCCAGTACTTC. Protein: CASRDSYGTQYF.

This clone was observed a few times. This chain links TRBV11-3 with TRBJ2-7, with D maybe TRBD1 (6 bases). The CDR3 has 13 amino acids. Germline V lookup: CDR1 SGHNT, CDR2 YENEEA. V gave up 6 bases and J gave up 3 bases, with 12 bases separating them. The CDR3 DNA reads TGTGCCAGCAGTCCTACAGGGCTCTACGAGCAGTACTTC. Translation: CASSPTGLYEQYF.

This chain joins TRBV16 and TRBJ1-5; D possibly corresponds to TRBD1 (6 bases). Germline CDR1 KGHSY, CDR2 FQNENV. The length of the CDR3 is 15 residues. Trimming took 0 bases from V and 7 from J, leaving 13 bases between them. DNA for the CDR3: TGTGCCAGCAGCCAATCGTTGGGGGCTTACCAGCCCCAGCATTTT. It translates to CASSQSLGAYQPQHF.

The V and J genes are TRBV29-1 and TRBJ2-7; 13 bases map to TRBD2. Germline CDR1 reads SQVTM; CDR2 reads ANQGSEA. Trimming took 7 bases from V and 6 from J; bases not matched to a gene: 6. The CDR3 has 13 amino acids. This CDR3 reads CSGGLAGLGEQYF. The DNA for the CDR3 is TGCAGCGGGGGACTAGCGGGGCTGGGCGAGCAGTACTTC.

The chain couples TRBV7-2 to TRBJ2-5; 10 nucleotides agree with TRBD1. In germline, CDR1 is SGHTA, CDR2 FQGNSA. There are 15 residues in the CDR3. The junction had 4 bases not matched to a gene; V was cut back by 3 bases and J by 3 bases. The CDR3 here is CASSFPGTGEETQYF. The CDR3 coding sequence is TGTGCCAGCAGCTTCCCCGGGACAGGGGAAGAGACCCAGTACTTC.

CDR3 coding DNA: TGTGCCTCTTCCCCGGGACAAGTTGAGACAGATACGCAGTATTTT. This sequence encodes CASSPGQVETDTQYF. This chain links TRBV30 with TRBJ2-3; perhaps TRBD1 as D (6 bases). The CDR3 covers 15 residues. Germline CDR1 GTSNPN, CDR2 SVGIG (reference sequence). V was cut by 7 bases and J by 3 bases, with 20 bases left in between.

The chain recombines TRBV5-1 with TRBJ2-7; TRBD1 matches at 8 bases. Germline V CDR1 and CDR2: SGHRS, YFSETQ. V was pared by 0 bases and J by 3 bases, with 5 bases of the junction left unmatched. The CDR3 has 15 residues. The CDR3 DNA follows: TGCGCCAGCAGCTTGGATGGACAGGGCTTCTACGAGCAGTACTTC. It is translated as CASSLDGQGFYEQYF.

This chain uses TRBV7-9 with TRBJ2-1, with 12 nucleotides matching TRBD2. There are 16 residues in the CDR3. Trimming at V came to 5 bases and at J to 7 bases, leaving 9 bases not matched to a gene. The germline V gene encodes CDR1 SEHNR and CDR2 FQNEAQ (reference sequence). The CDR3 coding sequence is TGTGCCAGCAGCCGACTAGCGGGGGCTTCGGGGAATGAGCAGTTCTTC. Translation gives CASSRLAGASGNEQFF.